A selection of T cell receptor beta chains follows, all from one sample in a study of shared clonotypes between healthy human individuals. Method: immunoSEQ multiplex PCR; TCRdb's copy keeps in-frame clones and lacks some. The sample carries about 680,000 clones, 73% recorded once. Sequences were obtained from memory CD4+ T cells sorted from blood. The origin of the receptors is a woman aged 25 to 39 in good health. The CDR3 runs from the conserved cysteine through the conserved F or W. Fields, in order: CDR3 length, D gene, V gene, J gene, CDR3 protein, CDR3 DNA. D genes are given only for firm matches.

cdr3_length: 11; d_call: NA; v_call: TRBV10-2; j_call: TRBJ2-1; cdr3_aa: CASTSGDEQFF; cdr3_nt: NA
cdr3_length: 13; d_call: NA; v_call: TRBV19; j_call: TRBJ2-6; cdr3_aa: CATTSSGANVLTF; cdr3_nt: TGTGCCACAACATCTTCGGGGGCCAACGTCCTGACTTTC
cdr3_length: 14; d_call: TRBD1; v_call: TRBV28; j_call: TRBJ1-1; cdr3_aa: CASTTGQGAGEAFF; cdr3_nt: TGTGCCAGCACCACGGGACAGGGGGCGGGTGAGGCTTTCTTT
cdr3_length: 15; d_call: NA; v_call: TRBV5-1; j_call: TRBJ2-3; cdr3_aa: CASSPEGGGTDTQYF; cdr3_nt: TGCGCCAGCAGCCCCGAGGGGGGGGGCACAGATACGCAGTATTTT
cdr3_length: 13; d_call: NA; v_call: TRBV7-9; j_call: TRBJ2-1; cdr3_aa: CASSSRVLDEQFF; cdr3_nt: TGTGCCAGCAGCTCCCGGGTCCTTGATGAGCAGTTCTTC
cdr3_length: 13; d_call: NA; v_call: TRBV5-6; j_call: TRBJ1-2; cdr3_aa: CASSPMDSYGYTF; cdr3_nt: TGTGCCAGCAGCCCGATGGACAGCTATGGCTACACCTTC
cdr3_length: 16; d_call: TRBD2; v_call: TRBV28; j_call: TRBJ2-7; cdr3_aa: CASSPPGLAGKREQYF; cdr3_nt: TGTGCCAGCAGTCCGCCGGGACTAGCGGGAAAACGGGAGCAGTACTTC
cdr3_length: 14; d_call: TRBD1; v_call: TRBV28; j_call: TRBJ1-5; cdr3_aa: CASRDTGVVQPQHF; cdr3_nt: TGTGCCAGCAGAGACACAGGGGTTGTTCAGCCCCAGCATTTT
cdr3_length: 13; d_call: NA; v_call: TRBV11-1; j_call: TRBJ2-5; cdr3_aa: CASSRDPQETQYF; cdr3_nt: TGTGCCAGCAGCAGGGACCCCCAAGAGACCCAGTACTTC
cdr3_length: 14; d_call: NA; v_call: TRBV5-1; j_call: TRBJ1-4; cdr3_aa: CASRLEATNEKLFF; cdr3_nt: TGCGCCAGCAGATTGGAAGCAACTAATGAAAAACTGTTTTTT
cdr3_length: 15; d_call: TRBD2; v_call: TRBV6-1; j_call: TRBJ2-7; cdr3_aa: CASLTSGGTVHEQYF; cdr3_nt: TGTGCCAGCCTGACTAGCGGGGGAACCGTCCACGAGCAGTACTTC
cdr3_length: 13; d_call: TRBD2; v_call: TRBV28; j_call: TRBJ2-7; cdr3_aa: CASSWTSTYEQYF; cdr3_nt: TGTGCCAGCAGTTGGACTAGCACGTACGAGCAGTACTTC